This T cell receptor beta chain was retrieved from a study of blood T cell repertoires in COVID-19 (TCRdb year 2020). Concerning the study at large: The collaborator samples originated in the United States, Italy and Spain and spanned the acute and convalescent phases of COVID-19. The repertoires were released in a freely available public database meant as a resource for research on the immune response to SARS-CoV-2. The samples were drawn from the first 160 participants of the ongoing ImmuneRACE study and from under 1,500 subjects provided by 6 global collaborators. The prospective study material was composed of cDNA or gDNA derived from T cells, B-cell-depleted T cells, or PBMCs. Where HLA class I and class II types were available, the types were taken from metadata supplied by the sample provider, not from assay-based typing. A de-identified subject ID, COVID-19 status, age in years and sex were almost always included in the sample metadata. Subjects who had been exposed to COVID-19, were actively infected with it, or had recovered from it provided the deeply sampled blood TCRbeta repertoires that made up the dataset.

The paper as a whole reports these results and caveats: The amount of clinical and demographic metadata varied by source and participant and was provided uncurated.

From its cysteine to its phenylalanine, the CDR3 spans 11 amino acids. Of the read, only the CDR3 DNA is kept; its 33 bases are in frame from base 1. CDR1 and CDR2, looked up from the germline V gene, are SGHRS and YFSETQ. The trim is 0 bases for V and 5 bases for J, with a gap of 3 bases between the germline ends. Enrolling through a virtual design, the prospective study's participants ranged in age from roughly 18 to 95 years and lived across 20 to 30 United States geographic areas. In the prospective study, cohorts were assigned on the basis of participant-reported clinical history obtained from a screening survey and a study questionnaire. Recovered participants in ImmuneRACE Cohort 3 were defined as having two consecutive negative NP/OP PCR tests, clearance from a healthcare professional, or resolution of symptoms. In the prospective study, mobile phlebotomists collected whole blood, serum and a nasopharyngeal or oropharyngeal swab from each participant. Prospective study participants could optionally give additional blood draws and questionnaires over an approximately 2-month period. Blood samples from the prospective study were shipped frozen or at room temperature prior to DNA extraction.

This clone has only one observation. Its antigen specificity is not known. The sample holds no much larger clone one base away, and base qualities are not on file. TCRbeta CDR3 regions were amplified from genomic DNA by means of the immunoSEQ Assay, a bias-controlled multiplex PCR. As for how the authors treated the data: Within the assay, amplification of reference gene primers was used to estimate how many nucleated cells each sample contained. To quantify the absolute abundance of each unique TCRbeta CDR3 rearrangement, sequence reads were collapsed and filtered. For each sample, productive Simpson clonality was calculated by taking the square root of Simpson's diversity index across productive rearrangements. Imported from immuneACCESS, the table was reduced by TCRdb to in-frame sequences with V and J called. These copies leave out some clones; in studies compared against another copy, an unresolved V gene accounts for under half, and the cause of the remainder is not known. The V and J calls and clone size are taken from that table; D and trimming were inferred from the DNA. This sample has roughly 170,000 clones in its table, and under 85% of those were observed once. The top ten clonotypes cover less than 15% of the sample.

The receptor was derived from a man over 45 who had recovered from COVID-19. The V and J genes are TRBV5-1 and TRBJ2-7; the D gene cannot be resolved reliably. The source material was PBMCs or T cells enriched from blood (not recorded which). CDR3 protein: CASSLVDEQYF. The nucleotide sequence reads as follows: TGCGCCAGCAGCTTGGTCGACGAGCAGTACTTC.